This is a list of T cell receptor beta chains from one sample in a study of T-cell memory formation after mild COVID-19. In TCRdb, the 5' RACE reads were re-called with MiXCR into one record per CDR3 protein. The sample lists more than 300,000 distinct CDR3 sequences, roughly an eighth occurring once. Specimen: PBMCs or a T cell subset sorted from them (not recorded which). Receptors were obtained from a man aged 18 to 30 who had mild COVID-19 (a few samples of this study predate the infection). Cell type and time point are not known. Each CDR3 is given with its conserved first and last residue. Fields, in order: V gene, J gene, D gene, CDR3 protein. A D gene is named only where the DNA matches it firmly.

TRBV7-9	TRBJ2-2	.	CASSLPGTSNTGELFF
TRBV20-1	TRBJ1-2	.	CSASRTDKFYGYTF
TRBV7-2	TRBJ2-7	.	CASSLVVLDSYEQYF
TRBV29-1	TRBJ2-5	.	CSARGAQQETQYF
TRBV4-1	TRBJ1-1	.	CASSQDRTLNTEAFF
TRBV7-2	TRBJ2-2	TRBD1	CASSAGQGVTGELFF
TRBV12-3/TRBV12-4	TRBJ2-1	.	CASTEDRLSYNEQFF
TRBV18	TRBJ2-5	.	CASGSPMEQETQYF
TRBV7-9	TRBJ1-6	TRBD1	CASSLTGGRDNSPLHF
TRBV5-1	TRBJ2-1	.	CASSSGPQPNEQFF
TRBV3-1	TRBJ2-3	.	CASSQGNLETDTQYF
TRBV12-3/TRBV12-4	TRBJ2-7	TRBD1	CASSLGGTGGYEQYF
TRBV10-1	TRBJ2-7	.	CASSENQGSTYEQYF
TRBV3-1	TRBJ1-1	.	CASTQGTGAGTEAFF
TRBV30	TRBJ1-1	.	CAWTRKPGGTEAFF
TRBV29-1	TRBJ2-7	TRBD1	CSVEARDSIPYEQYF
TRBV5-1	TRBJ2-1	.	CASSLAEQGDEQFF
TRBV3-1	TRBJ2-3	TRBD2	CASSPQSRGLAKSSTDTQYF
TRBV25-1	TRBJ2-1	.	CARPRKGFF
TRBV7-2	TRBJ2-5	.	CASSLGGASAETQYF
TRBV10-3	TRBJ2-5	.	CAISPQGETQYF
TRBV7-9	TRBJ2-1	TRBD2	CASSLRGAPYNEQFF
TRBV6-2/TRBV6-3	TRBJ2-7	TRBD2	CASSLTPGGRYEQYF
TRBV6-5	TRBJ1-6	.	CASSFIGGSPLHF
TRBV6-5	TRBJ2-1	.	CASSYSSVWNEQFF
TRBV6-2/TRBV6-3	TRBJ2-1	.	CASQSGAVDEQFF
TRBV7-2	TRBJ1-1	.	CASSPAGGHPEAFF
TRBV7-9	TRBJ1-5	.	CASSLGWSQPQHF
TRBV12-3/TRBV12-4	TRBJ2-4	.	CASSDGTLRFKNIQYF
TRBV7-8	TRBJ1-5	.	CASSRRGLNQPQHF
TRBV5-1	TRBJ1-6	.	CASSEGPSGSPLHF
TRBV6-5	TRBJ1-1	TRBD1	CASSYTGQGNTEAFF
TRBV7-2	TRBJ2-5	TRBD1	CASSLAGRRGLETQYF
TRBV10-1	TRBJ2-4	.	CASSVGMGNIQYF